This TCR beta chain comes out of a study of T cells in Graves' hyperthyroidism and ophthalmopathy. Study observations and caveats: Ophthalmopathy was told apart from stable hyperthyroidism by a 13 V-J model.

Diagnosis rested on symptoms, serum thyroxine and TRAb, thyroid ultrasound, and orbital computed tomography. At least ten counts were recorded for this clonotype. What it binds is not known. Using RNA transcripts as the source, TCR beta CDR3 regions were amplified. When the TCR CDR3 underwent first-round RT-PCR, the HTBI primer set was used. TCRdb independently ran MiXCR on the multiplex PCR reads; one entry per CDR3 protein. The table has fewer than 650,000 distinct CDR3 sequences, 14% to 15% seen once. Germline lookup yields CDR1 LNHDA and CDR2 SQIVND (reference sequence). The CDR3 covers 15 residues. Trimming pared 5 bases from V and 6 bases from J, leaving 19 bases between.

V gene TRBV19 combines with J gene TRBJ1-2; D is perhaps TRBD1 (6 bases). The sequence was obtained from a middle-aged woman with Graves' ophthalmopathy. Sequencing was done on a sample of blood. CDR3 nucleotide sequence: TGTGCCAGTAGTTCGCCAGGGGTTCAGGACAATGGCTACACCTTC. It encodes CASSSPGVQDNGYTF.